A selection of T cell receptor beta chains follows, all from one sample in a study of shared clonotypes between healthy human individuals. Produced via immunoSEQ multiplex PCR; TCRdb's table is partial and in-frame only. The sample lists about 1.1 million clones, approximately 80% occurring once. The sequencing input was memory CD4+ T cells from PBMCs. The receptors were gathered from a man between 18 and 35 years old in good health. Some clones in this sample may be carry-over from other donors' samples. CDR3s include the opening cysteine and the closing phenylalanine or tryptophan. The D gene is left open where the match is weak. Expanded clones are given a class, and other clones once, few, many or no size at all.

d_call j_call clone_size v_call cdr3_aa cdr3_nt
TRBD1 TRBJ2-7 NA TRBV5-4 CASSADGTAYEQYF TGTGCCAGCAGCGCGGACGGGACAGCCTACGAGCAGTACTTC
NA TRBJ2-5 NA TRBV9 CASSVSRGMETQYF TGTGCCAGCAGCGTATCGCGGGGAATGGAGACCCAGTACTTC
TRBD2 TRBJ2-1 NA TRBV6-5 CASRSLAGGHNEQFF TGTGCCAGCAGATCACTAGCGGGAGGACACAATGAGCAGTTCTTC
TRBD1 TRBJ1-1 NA TRBV15 CATSRGQGFTEAFF TGTGCCACCAGCAGAGGACAGGGGTTCACTGAAGCTTTCTTT
NA TRBJ2-3 NA TRBV5-1 CASSPGDRAIADTQYF TGCGCCAGCAGCCCGGGGGACAGAGCCATAGCAGATACGCAGTATTTT
NA TRBJ2-3 NA TRBV9 CASNPRPSSTDTQYF TGTGCCAGCAACCCACGACCATCTAGCACAGATACGCAGTATTTT
NA TRBJ2-3 NA TRBV18 CASSPWGAMDTQYF TGTGCCAGCTCACCATGGGGGGCGATGGATACGCAGTATTTT
TRBD1 TRBJ2-7 once TRBV10-3 CAIRGDRDSYEQYF TGTGCCATCCGGGGAGACAGGGACTCCTACGAGCAGTACTTC
TRBD1 TRBJ2-3 NA TRBV5-1 CASSSRTGASTDTQYF TGCGCCAGCAGCTCTCGGACAGGGGCGAGCACAGATACGCAGTATTTT
NA TRBJ2-4 NA TRBV14 CASSHGLAEQNIQYF TGTGCCAGCAGCCATGGACTCGCAGAACAAAACATTCAGTACTTC
TRBD2 TRBJ2-7 NA TRBV18 CASSPQLASTVYEQYF TGTGCCAGCTCACCGCAACTAGCGTCCACGGTTTACGAGCAGTACTTC
NA TRBJ2-3 NA TRBV7-2 CASSYTVTDTQYF TGTGCCAGCAGCTATACTGTCACAGATACGCAGTATTTT
NA TRBJ2-7 NA TRBV2 CASRSPYEQYF TGTGCCAGCAGATCCCCCTACGAGCAGTACTTC